This is a list of T cell receptor beta chains from one sample in a study of T cells in Graves' hyperthyroidism and ophthalmopathy. TCRdb redid the calling of the multiplex PCR reads with MiXCR, one entry per CDR3 protein. Of around 300,000 distinct CDR3 sequences listed, over 20% are singletons. The sample taken for sequencing was blood. Source of these receptors: a young man with Graves' ophthalmopathy. The CDR3 runs from the conserved cysteine through the conserved F or W. The D gene is left open where the match is weak. Clone size is shown for a subset of rows, as once, few, many or a class of expanded clone.

clone size	D gene	V gene	J gene	CDR3 DNA	CDR3 protein
many	-	TRBV7-8	TRBJ2-3	TGTGCCAGCAGCTCACCCAGGGGGGAGCCAGATACGCAGTATTTT	CASSSPRGEPDTQYF
-	-	TRBV5-1	TRBJ2-1	TGCGCCAGCAGCATGACAGAATACAATGAGCAGTTCTTC	CASSMTEYNEQFF
-	TRBD1	TRBV5-4	TRBJ1-1	TGTGCCAGCAGCTCCAGGGGGCAGGGCACTGAAGCTTTCTTT	CASSSRGQGTEAFF
many	-	TRBV30	TRBJ1-2	TGTGCCTGGAGTCGCGGGTGGGGGGATGGCTACACCTTC	CAWSRGWGDGYTF
many	TRBD1	TRBV6-5	TRBJ1-5	TGTGCCAGCAGTTACCGGGACAGTGGGTTGTATAGCAATCAGCCCCAGCATTTT	CASSYRDSGLYSNQPQHF
-	-	TRBV5-1	TRBJ2-7	TGCGCCAGCAGCTGGGACACGAGCTCCTACGAGCAGTACTTC	CASSWDTSSYEQYF
-	-	TRBV6-1	TRBJ2-1	TGTGCCAGCAGGGCTAGGGAGAAATACAATGAGCAGTTCTTC	CASRAREKYNEQFF
few	-	TRBV24-1	TRBJ1-1	TGTGCCACCAGTGACCTGGACACTGAAGCTTTCTTT	CATSDLDTEAFF
few	-	TRBV24-1	TRBJ2-7	TGTGCCACCAGTGACCCTAAGGGACCGAACTCCTACGAGCAGTACTTC	CATSDPKGPNSYEQYF
-	TRBD2	TRBV11-2	TRBJ2-1	TGTGCCAGCAGCTTCGACCCGGGACTAGCGGGAGGGAATGAGCAGTTCTTC	CASSFDPGLAGGNEQFF
-	TRBD1	TRBV12-3/TRBV12-4	TRBJ2-5	TGTGCCAGCAGTCCGGACAGGGCTGAAGAGACCCAGTACTTC	CASSPDRAEETQYF
many	-	TRBV11-3	TRBJ2-1	TGTGCCAGCGGAGGGGACTTCAACAATGAGCAGTTCTTC	CASGGDFNNEQFF
-	TRBD1	TRBV10-3	TRBJ2-7	TGTGCCATCAGCGCTTACTCAGGGGGATCATACGAGCAGTACTTC	CAISAYSGGSYEQYF
many	-	TRBV2	TRBJ2-4	TGTGCCAGCAGTAAGGAGAGCCAAAACATTCAGTACTTC	CASSKESQNIQYF
many	TRBD2	TRBV9	TRBJ2-1	TGTGCCAGCAGCAGTCTAGCGGCATACAATGAGCAGTTCTTC	CASSSLAAYNEQFF
-	TRBD2	TRBV7-9	TRBJ2-2	TGTGCCAGCAGCACTTCCGGGACTACGAACACCGGGGAGCTGTTTTTT	CASSTSGTTNTGELFF
-	-	TRBV19	TRBJ2-7	TGTGCCAGTAGTTCAGGGCTTCGCTACGAGCAGTACTTC	CASSSGLRYEQYF
many	-	TRBV5-1	TRBJ1-1	TGTGCCAGCAGTTTAGTAGCGGGGAACACTGAAGCTTTCTTT	CASSLVAGNTEAFF
many	-	TRBV12-3/TRBV12-4	TRBJ2-1	TGTGCCAGCAGTCTCCGAACCAATGAGCAGTTCTTC	CASSLRTNEQFF
few	-	TRBV20-1	TRBJ2-2	TGCAGTGCTAGGGGTAGCCCGGGCGGGGAGCTGTTTTTT	CSARGSPGGELFF
-	-	TRBV28	TRBJ1-4	TGTGCCAGCAGGCCGGGAGGATATGAAAAACTGTTTTTT	CASRPGGYEKLFF
many	-	TRBV6-1	TRBJ1-2	TGTGCCAGCGCAATAACAGGCCGCTATGGCTACACCTTC	CASAITGRYGYTF
-	TRBD1	TRBV20-1	TRBJ2-7	TGCAGTGCTAGAGACCCCCGCAGTTGGACAGGGGCTGGAGAGCAGTACTTC	CSARDPRSWTGAGEQYF
few	-	TRBV5-1	TRBJ2-1	TGCGCCAGCACAAGGAGCGGCGGAAGCTCCTACAATGAGCAGTTCTTC	CASTRSGGSSYNEQFF
-	TRBD2	TRBV28	TRBJ2-1	TGTGCCAGCAGTTTAGCGGCTAGCGGGAGGCAGGGGTCCCCCAATGAGCAGTTCTTC	CASSLAASGRQGSPNEQFF
many	-	TRBV6-1	TRBJ2-1	TGTGCCAGCAGTGCCTGGGGGCCCAGGTCCTACAATGAGCAGTTCTTC	CASSAWGPRSYNEQFF
-	TRBD2	TRBV9	TRBJ2-2	TGTGCCAGCAGCGTAGGTCTACTAGCGGGAGGGCCCGGGGAGCTGTTTTTT	CASSVGLLAGGPGELFF
many	TRBD1	TRBV30	TRBJ2-5	TGTGCCTGGAGTGTGGGACAGGGGGTTCAGGAGACCCAGTACTTC	CAWSVGQGVQETQYF
few	TRBD2	TRBV6-2/TRBV6-3	TRBJ2-7	TGTGCCATTTCCGACGAGGGAGGGCCTTACGAGCAGTACTTC	CAISDEGGPYEQYF
-	TRBD2	TRBV28	TRBJ2-7	TGTGCCAGCAGTTTCTCTAGCGGATACGAGCAGTACTTC	CASSFSSGYEQYF
few	TRBD2	TRBV7-2	TRBJ2-1	TGTGCCAGCAGCCGACTAGCGGGAGTCTACAATGAGCAGTTCTTC	CASSRLAGVYNEQFF
once	-	TRBV19	TRBJ2-3	TGTGCCACCGCACGCCGGGGATGGGACACAGATACGCAGTATTTT	CATARRGWDTDTQYF
-	TRBD1	TRBV5-1	TRBJ1-3	TGCGCCAGCAGACCCGGACAGGTTACTGGAAACACCATATATTTT	CASRPGQVTGNTIYF
-	TRBD1	TRBV11-2	TRBJ2-1	TGCGCCAGCAGTTTTCCGGGACAGGGGGACCATGAGCAGTTCTTC	CASSFPGQGDHEQFF
few	TRBD2	TRBV29-1	TRBJ2-1	TGCAGCGTGCGGACTAGCGGTAATGAGCAGTTCTTC	CSVRTSGNEQFF
many	TRBD2	TRBV11-1	TRBJ2-5	TGTGCCAGCAGCCCCCCCCCGGGGGGTGCAGAGACCCAGTACTTC	CASSPPPGGAETQYF
few	-	TRBV2	TRBJ2-1	TGTGCCAGCAGTTTTCAGCCTAGCTCCTACAATGAGCAGTTCTTC	CASSFQPSSYNEQFF
many	-	TRBV11-2	TRBJ2-3	TGTGCCAGCAGCTCTCCGGGAACCCCCACAGATACGCAGTATTTT	CASSSPGTPTDTQYF
few	TRBD2	TRBV20-1	TRBJ2-1	TGCAGTGCCCGGACTAGCGGGAGGGCCAATGAGCAGTTCTTC	CSARTSGRANEQFF
-	TRBD1	TRBV20-1	TRBJ1-5	TGCAGTGCCCTTGGGCAGGGGGCTCGGAGCAATCAGCCCCAGCATTTT	CSALGQGARSNQPQHF
many	-	TRBV3-1	TRBJ2-2	TGTGCCAGCAGGCTTTTCAGAGACGGGGAGCTGTTTTTT	CASRLFRDGELFF
-	-	TRBV7-8	TRBJ1-5	TGTGCCAGCAGCTTACAGGCACGGGAGACCCCCCAGCATTTT	CASSLQARETPQHF
few	TRBD1	TRBV6-2/TRBV6-3	TRBJ1-5	TGTGCCAGCAGTAAAAGGGGACAGGGGGCCCAGCCCCAGCATTTT	CASSKRGQGAQPQHF
-	-	TRBV18	TRBJ2-3	TGTGCCAGCTCACCACAAGGACTAAGTGATACGCAGTATTTT	CASSPQGLSDTQYF
few	-	TRBV20-1	TRBJ1-6	TGCAGTGCTGACGGAGGGAGGAATTCACCCCTCCACTTT	CSADGGRNSPLHF
few	TRBD1	TRBV15	TRBJ2-4	TGTGCCACCAGCACCGGAACAGGGGTGTTTGCCAAAAACATTCAGTACTTC	CATSTGTGVFAKNIQYF
many	-	TRBV5-1	TRBJ2-1	TGCGCCAGCAGCATAACAGGGTACGGATACAATGAGCAGTTCTTC	CASSITGYGYNEQFF
-	TRBD2	TRBV14	TRBJ2-1	TGTGCCAGCAGCCATGAAATTAGCGGGAGGGCCAACTACAATGAGCAGTTCTTC	CASSHEISGRANYNEQFF
-	-	TRBV5-1	TRBJ2-1	TGCGCCAGCGCCCCTCCGGGACACAATTACAATGAGCAGTTCTTC	CASAPPGHNYNEQFF
-	-	TRBV7-9	TRBJ2-1	TGTGCCAGCAGCCTTGGGGGATCCGGACACAATGAGCAGTTCTTC	CASSLGGSGHNEQFF
-	-	TRBV7-2	TRBJ2-7	TGTGCCAGCAGCTTTCTAGGGGGGCAGTACTTC	CASSFLGGQYF
few	-	TRBV28	TRBJ2-7	TGTGCCATCACCCCCAAAATAAAGGGGGACGAGCAGTACTTC	CAITPKIKGDEQYF
-	-	TRBV28	TRBJ1-5	TGTGCCAGCAGGACGGCTGGCAATCAGCCCCAGCATTTT	CASRTAGNQPQHF
-	-	TRBV12-3/TRBV12-4	TRBJ2-3	TGTGCCGGCAGTGCCCGACAGACTAGCACAGATACGCAGTATTTT	CAGSARQTSTDTQYF
many	-	TRBV30	TRBJ2-1	TGTGCCTGGCACAAGGGGGTACTTTTCTCGAATGAGCAGTTCTTC	CAWHKGVLFSNEQFF
few	-	TRBV6-1	TRBJ2-2	TGTGCCAGCAGTGCCCAAGGGACCGGGGAGCTGTTTTTT	CASSAQGTGELFF
few	-	TRBV5-5	TRBJ2-6	TGTGCCAGCAGCACGGGGGAATCTGGGGCCAACGTCCTGACTTTC	CASSTGESGANVLTF